This T cell receptor (beta chain) was identified in a study of T-cell memory formation after mild COVID-19. In the study overall: Clustering of TCRs was largely donor specific. Points from the study as a whole: Contracting clones localized mainly to CM and EM when CD4+ and mainly to EMRA when CD8+.

cDNA libraries for TCR alpha and TCR beta, carrying sample barcodes and UMIs, came from 5'RACE with constant-segment primers. TCRdb ran MiXCR on the 5' RACE reads and lists one entry per CDR3 protein. The table has approximately 250,000 distinct CDR3 sequences, 15% to 20% seen once. The CDR3 length is 15 residues. The germline gives CDR1 DFQATT, CDR2 SNEGSKA (reference sequence). V shed 1 base and J shed 0 bases, with 9 bases lying between them. This clonotype was seen a handful of times. Its antigen is undetermined. This TCR was recovered from a young man who had mild COVID-19 (a few samples of this study predate the infection). Cell type and time point are not known. Sequencing input: PBMCs or a T cell subset sorted from them (not recorded which). The V call is TRBV20-1, the J call TRBJ2-2; D possibly uses TRBD1 or TRBD2 (5 bases each). In DNA form, the CDR3 reads TGCAGTGCTAGAGCCGGGGCATCGAACACCGGGGAGCTGTTTTTT. Its translation: CSARAGASNTGELFF.